This entry lists 28 T cell receptor beta chains sequenced from one sample in a study of T cell responses to AZD1222 COVID-19 vaccine (dated by TCRdb to 2020 to 2023). Libraries were constructed by the immunoSEQ multiplex PCR assay. The table was pulled from immuneACCESS by TCRdb, which kept in-frame rearrangements only. Such tables lose some clones; where checked, under half of the loss comes from unresolved V genes, and the rest has no known cause. This sample comprises about 160,000 clones, 88% of them detected only once. The ten top clones hold less than 6.5% of the sample. The time point label of this sample denotes: baseline before first vaccination. The sequences come from peripheral blood, collected on day 0 of AZD1222 vaccination. Source of these receptors: an adult in good health.

This rearrangement joins TRBV7-3 to TRBJ1-4, with no clear D. The CDR3 runs to 15 residues. V lost 0 bases, J lost 8 bases, and 13 bases lay in between. The germline CDR1 and CDR2 sequences are SGHTA and FQGTGA. DNA of the CDR3: TGTGCCAGCAGCTTAACCAGGATCGGTTCAGAAAAACTGTTTTTT. Its translation is CASSLTRIGSEKLFF.

The genes are TRBV2 and TRBJ2-1; 10 nucleotides line up with TRBD2. V gave up 11 bases and J gave up 3 bases; unmatched junction bases: 7. The CDR3 sequence is 14 residues long. CDR1 and CDR2 (germline): SNHLY, FYNNEI. The CDR3 DNA sequence: TGTGCCCTCCTCGGGACTAGCGACTACAATGAGCAGTTCTTC. Translating it yields CALLGTSDYNEQFF.

The rearrangement joins TRBV28 to TRBJ2-7, with 9 bases lining up with TRBD1. The CDR3 sequence is 14 residues long. The V segment lost 4 bases and the J segment 3 bases; nucleotides outside the gene matches: 4. The germline CDR1 and CDR2 sequences are MDHEN and SYDVKM. The DNA for the CDR3 is TGTGCCAGCAGTTATGGGACAGGGAACTACGAGCAGTACTTC. This encodes CASSYGTGNYEQYF. Looking up the rest from reference TRBV28 and TRBJ2-7 gives the full variable domain: DVKVTQSSRYLVKRTGEKVFLECVQDMDHENMFWYRQDPGLGLRLIYFSYDVKMKEKGDIPEGYSVSREKKERFSLILESASTNQTSMYLCASSYGTGNYEQYFGPGTRLTVT.

The rearrangement links TRBV27 to TRBJ1-5; D remains unclear. This CDR3 region has 15 residues. The V and J ends lost 5 bases and 0 bases respectively, with 11 bases between them. The germline CDR1 and CDR2 sequences are MNHEY and SMNVEV (reference sequence). The CDR3 sequence is CASSPRQHSNQPQHF. The CDR3 DNA reads as TGTGCCAGCAGTCCCCGCCAACATAGCAATCAGCCCCAGCATTTT.

The chain couples TRBV6-5 to TRBJ1-1; D is ambiguous. CDR1 and CDR2 (germline): MNHEY, SVGAGI. Trimming removed 2 bases at V and 1 base at J, with 11 bases between. The CDR3 totals 15 residues. In DNA, the CDR3 is TGTGCCAGCAGTTACCAGCGGGAAAGGAACACTGAAGCTTTCTTT. It translates to CASSYQRERNTEAFF.

The chain employs TRBV1 and TRBJ1-5. TRBV1 is marked as a pseudogene. The CDR3 loop spans 13 amino acids. In nucleotides, the CDR3 is TGCACCAGCATATACCTTGGGGGGAAGCCCCAGCATTTT. Translating gives CTSIYLGGKPQHF.

The chain has TRBV28 and TRBJ2-7; TRBD1 might be the D (6 bases). CDR3 length: 14 residues. V was pared by 6 bases and J by 3 bases, with 15 bases between. Germline-derived CDR1 and CDR2 are MDHEN and SYDVKM. The DNA of the CDR3 is TGTGCCAGCAGCTTCCGGACAGCGCTCTACGAGCAGTACTTC. It translates to CASSFRTALYEQYF.

This chain links TRBV15 with TRBJ1-1; D is uncertain. Germline lookup yields CDR1 LNHNV and CDR2 YYDKDF (reference sequence). This CDR3 is 13 amino acids long. The ends were cut back, 1 base at V and 1 base at J, with 4 bases in the middle. This CDR3 is CATSRVRNTEAFF. The CDR3 coding sequence is TGTGCCACCAGCAGAGTCAGGAACACTGAAGCTTTCTTT.

This clone was found once. The V call is TRBV23-1, the J call TRBJ1-1; D gene ambiguous. TRBV23-1 is an open reading frame, and its role is uncertain. This CDR3 contains 13 residues. The V end lost 0 bases, the J end lost 1 base, and 3 bases lay between the germline ends. The CDR3 here is CASSQSWNTEAFF. CDR3 nucleotide sequence: TGCGCCAGCAGTCAATCGTGGAACACTGAAGCTTTCTTT.

In this sample, this clone turned up a few times. V gene TRBV5-1 combines with J gene TRBJ1-1; the D gene is possibly TRBD1 (6 bases). V dropped 3 bases and J dropped 1 base, with 10 bases sitting between them. The CDR3 extends over 14 amino acids. The germline gives CDR1 SGHRS, CDR2 YFSETQ. The chain's CDR3 is CASSSPGQNTEAFF. The CDR3 region has the DNA TGCGCCAGCAGCTCGCCGGGACAGAACACTGAAGCTTTCTTT.

V gene TRBV5-6 combines with J gene TRBJ2-5; D ambiguous. The V end lost 0 bases, the J end lost 1 base, and 10 bases lay between the germline ends. CDR3 length: 15 amino acids. Looked up from germline, CDR1 is SGHDT and CDR2 is YYEEEE. This CDR3 reads CASSLGMAVQETQYF. Here the CDR3 DNA reads TGTGCCAGCAGCTTGGGGATGGCGGTCCAAGAGACCCAGTACTTC.

The chain combines TRBV29-1 with TRBJ1-4; D is perhaps TRBD1 (5 bases). Trimming stripped 3 bases from V and 9 bases from J, with 20 bases between. Germline V gives CDR1 SQVTM, CDR2 ANQGSEA. This CDR3 is built from 15 residues. Written as DNA, the CDR3 is TGCAGCGTTGACGTTGGGGGAACTGGAATGAAAAAACTGTTTTTT. This encodes CSVDVGGTGMKKLFF.

The chain uses TRBV5-1 and TRBJ2-5; TRBD2 is a possible D gene (5 bases). CDR3 size: 16 residues. The V end lost 0 bases, the J end lost 2 bases, and 14 bases lay between the germline ends. Germline CDR1 is SGHRS and CDR2 is YFSETQ. As DNA, the CDR3 is TGCGCCAGCAGCTTGGAAGAGCGGATTAAGCAAGAGACCCAGTACTTC. Translating gives CASSLEERIKQETQYF. Looking up the rest from reference TRBV5-1 and TRBJ2-5 gives the full variable domain: KAGVTQTPRYLIKTRGQQVTLSCSPISGHRSVSWYQQTPGQGLQFLFEYFSETQRNKGNFPGRFSGRQFSNSRSEMNVSTLELGDSALYLCASSLEERIKQETQYFGPGTRLLVL.

The gene calls are TRBV28 and TRBJ2-3, with D possibly TRBD2 on 6 matching bases. The CDR3 loop spans 16 amino acids. Germline CDR1 MDHEN, CDR2 SYDVKM. Trimming took off 5 bases at V and 0 bases at J, with 15 bases between the two ends. CDR3 nucleotide sequence: TGTGCCAGCAGTGAACACGGGCGGGGTAGCACAGATACGCAGTATTTT. It encodes CASSEHGRGSTDTQYF.

J is TRBJ1-5 and V is TRBV7-2; no firm D call. Trimming took off 8 bases at V and 2 bases at J, with 7 bases between the two ends. This CDR3 is built from 12 residues. Germline V CDR1 and CDR2: SGHTA, FQGNSA. DNA of the CDR3: TGTGCCAGCTTGGCGGGCAATCAGCCCCAGCATTTT. This sequence encodes CASLAGNQPQHF.

The chain uses TRBV19 and TRBJ2-2; D is unclear. The length of the CDR3 is 14 residues. V was shortened by 4 bases and J by 3 bases, with 9 bases between the two germline ends. Germline V gives CDR1 LNHDA, CDR2 SQIVND (reference sequence). The CDR3 DNA reads as TGTGCCAGTAGTAGTGGAAGCTACACCGGGGAGCTGTTTTTT. It yields the protein CASSSGSYTGELFF. The entire variable domain, with the rest obtained from reference TRBV19 and TRBJ2-2, is as follows: DGGITQSPKYLFRKEGQNVTLSCEQNLNHDAMYWYRQDPGQGLRLIYYSQIVNDFQKGDIAEGYSVSREKKESFPLTVTSAQKNPTAFYLCASSSGSYTGELFFGEGSRLTVL.

V is TRBV5-4 and J is TRBJ2-7; D might be TRBD1 (8 bases). Germline V gene lookup returns CDR1 SGHNT and CDR2 YYREEE (reference sequence). Trimming removed 1 base from V and 1 base from J, with 15 bases in between. The CDR3 sequence is 16 residues long. The DNA for the CDR3 is TGTGCCAGCAGCTTGAGCGGGACAGGCATTTCCTACGAGCAGTACTTC. Encoded protein: CASSLSGTGISYEQYF.

This chain links TRBV25-1 with TRBJ1-2; D remains unclear. CDR1 and CDR2 from the germline V gene are MGHDK and SYGVNS. The CDR3 has 12 residues. The V end was cut by 3 bases, the J end by 5 bases, with 7 bases between. The chain's CDR3 is CASSDTGYGYTF. In nucleotides, the CDR3 is TGTGCCAGCAGTGACACCGGGTATGGCTACACCTTC.

This chain uses TRBV18 with TRBJ2-5; perhaps TRBD1 as D (6 bases). V was trimmed by 4 bases and J by 5 bases, leaving 20 bases between them. This CDR3 has 16 residues. CDR1 and CDR2 (germline): KGHSH, LQKENI. CDR3 nucleotide sequence: TGTGCCAGCTCACAACAAGCGACAGGACTGGGGGAGACCCAGTACTTC. It encodes CASSQQATGLGETQYF.

The rearrangement joins TRBV5-1 to TRBJ2-2; D perhaps matches TRBD2 (5 bases). The CDR3 length is 15 residues. Germline values: CDR1 SGHRS, CDR2 YFSETQ. V lost 0 bases and J 7 bases, leaving 13 bases between the germline ends. Here the CDR3 reads CASSLVRAKVGELFF. The DNA of the CDR3 is TGCGCCAGCAGCTTGGTGAGGGCCAAGGTCGGGGAGCTGTTTTTT.

This clone appeared a single time. The rearrangement uses TRBV6-5 and TRBJ2-5, with TRBD2 as a possible D gene (7 bases). The CDR3 length is 15 residues. With 6 bases removed from V and 5 bases from J, the gap between germline ends came to 19 bases. Germline CDR1 MNHEY, CDR2 SVGAGI. The CDR3 protein is CASRSRRGRLETQYF. In nucleotides, the CDR3 is TGTGCCAGCAGGTCGCGGCGGGGGCGCTTGGAGACCCAGTACTTC.

The rearrangement uses TRBV19 and TRBJ1-3; a weak D match, TRBD1 (5 bases). Looked up from germline, CDR1 is LNHDA and CDR2 is SQIVND (reference sequence). This CDR3 contains 14 residues. V gave up 7 bases and J gave up 2 bases, with 12 bases separating them. CDR3 DNA sequence: TGTGCCAGTACCCGTTCAGGGACTGGAAACACCATATATTTT. Encoded protein: CASTRSGTGNTIYF.

The V call is TRBV3-1 (or the pseudogene TRBV3-2), the J call TRBJ1-1; a possible D gene is TRBD1 (5 bases). Trimming took off 2 bases at V and 2 bases at J, with 15 bases between the two ends. CDR1 is LGHDT and CDR2 is YNNKEL in the germline V gene (reference sequence). The CDR3 length is 16 residues. CDR3 nucleotides: TGTGCCAGCAGCCAATACATTCAGGGCACTAACACTGAAGCTTTCTTT. Translation: CASSQYIQGTNTEAFF.

This rearrangement joins TRBV19 to TRBJ1-5, with 10 bases lining up with TRBD1. The germline gives CDR1 LNHDA, CDR2 SQIVND (reference sequence). Trimming took 3 bases from V and 11 from J; bases not matched to a gene: 10. The CDR3 runs 15 residues. CDR3 region: CASSMGIRGTGAQHF. The CDR3 DNA reads as TGTGCCAGTAGTATGGGCATAAGGGGGACAGGGGCCCAGCATTTT.

V usage is TRBV3-1 (or the pseudogene TRBV3-2) and J usage is TRBJ1-3, with 11 bases matching TRBD1. The CDR3 loop spans 18 amino acids. The germline CDR1 and CDR2 sequences are LGHDT and YNNKEL (reference sequence). V trimming: 2 bases; J trimming: 4 bases; junction bases outside the gene matches: 10. CDR3 loop: CASSQLGQGVIRGNTIYF. CDR3 DNA sequence: TGTGCCAGCAGCCAACTGGGACAGGGGGTTATAAGAGGAAACACCATATATTTT.

The chain carries TRBV28 and TRBJ1-6, with TRBD1 matching over 7 bases. The CDR3 totals 14 residues. CDR1 is MDHEN and CDR2 is SYDVKM in the germline V gene. J was trimmed by 5 bases and V by 5 bases; bases with no gene match: 3. For the CDR3, the DNA is TGTGCCAGCAGTCACGGGACAGATAATTCACCCCTCCACTTT. Translation gives CASSHGTDNSPLHF.

This clone was counted only a few times. The chain combines TRBV27 with TRBJ1-2, with D unresolved. V lost 5 bases to trimming and J lost 8 bases, with 15 bases between them. From germline, CDR1 is MNHEY and CDR2 SMNVEV (reference sequence). The CDR3 length is 13 residues. CDR3 region: CASSPGLTYGYTF. CDR3 DNA: TGTGCCAGCAGTCCCGGACTCACATACGGCTACACCTTC.

The CDR3 protein is CASRPDTGLGGANVLTF. The CDR3 DNA is TGTGCCAGCAGGCCAGATACAGGGCTCGGTGGGGCCAACGTCCTGACTTTC. The chain uses TRBV27 and TRBJ2-6; D perhaps matches TRBD1 (6 bases). This CDR3 has 17 amino acids. The germline CDR1 and CDR2 sequences are MNHEY and SMNVEV (reference sequence). The V end lost 6 bases, the J end lost 3 bases, and 18 bases lay between the germline ends.